This T cell receptor (beta chain) was sequenced in a study of Graves' ophthalmopathy and Graves' hyperthyroidism listed by TCRdb under 2018. About the investigation overall: Peripheral blood was collected before any treatment was given, at the time of initial diagnosis. To tell Graves' ophthalmopathy apart from Graves' hyperthyroidism, and to predict which patients would progress to ophthalmopathy, the study relied on TCR beta repertoire signatures. In total, 135 blood samples were TCR-sequenced: some 43 ophthalmopathy, around 75 hyperthyroidism and some 17 hyperthyroidism-to-ophthalmopathy patients. To explore V-J signatures that distinguish ophthalmopathy from hyperthyroidism, a discovery set of around 100 patients was enrolled, made up of about 40 with ophthalmopathy and around 60 with stable hyperthyroidism. For independent validation, a separate cohort was made up of 18 hyperthyroidism patients plus 17 patients who later progressed from hyperthyroidism to ophthalmopathy. In six hyperthyroidism patients, the T-cell repertoire of thyroid tissue was compared with the T-cell repertoire of blood. Following sampling, methimazole starting at 30 mg daily was administered to hyperthyroidism patients, and high-dose intravenous methylprednisolone was administered to ophthalmopathy patients. The approximately 98 discovery patients were randomly divided into training and test sets at a 7:3 ratio. Study-level results and caveats: In cross-validation, the 13-signature model distinguished ophthalmopathy from stable hyperthyroidism with around 90% sensitivity and roughly 81% specificity, while in the test set the corresponding values were roughly 80% and 75%. No statistical method was used to set the sample size in advance, and the investigators knew which group each participant was assigned to. Most expanded thyroid clonotypes with a frequency above 0.001 also appeared in blood, which suggests that blood repertoires may reflect the immune response in the thyroid. In validation, the model predicted ophthalmopathy progression with 55% to 71% sensitivity and approximately 75% specificity; 12 predicted patients were CT-confirmed with GO in a median of approximately 6.5 months.

For repertoire sequencing, the TCR beta CDR3 regions were amplified from RNA transcripts. A first-round RT-PCR used HTBI primers with the Qiagen OneStep RT-PCR kit, followed by a second-round multiplex PCR, size selection and purification. Libraries were sequenced on an Illumina HiSeq2000 using paired-end 100 bp reads. From the authors' description of their analysis: SOAPnuke was used to process the reads, throwing out any read that had adapters, had uncalled bases, had a mean Phred below 15, or lacked an exact constant-primer or identifier match. COPE v1.2.5 was used to merge high-quality paired reads. Each unique nucleotide sequence was defined as a clonotype, and clonotypes were aligned to IMGT TRB V, D and J references with MiTCR v1.1. Only V-J combinations with frequency above 0.0001 were analysed, covering about 99% of repertoires. A TCR clonal expansion and chaos score per V-J combination was defined as the ratio of F50 clonal expansion to chaos observed in the TCRdist matrix. Welch's t-statistics and random forest were used to reduce features to more than ten V-J combinations, which were fed into a naive Bayes classifier. The similarity between thyroid and blood repertoires was quantified using the Morisita-Horn index. Using fastp at Q25 and MiXCR, TCRdb reprocessed the public reads and kept productive beta chains. When rows share a CDR3 protein, they turn into one entry using the most common DNA and genes. None of the V and J calls come from the authors' own analysis; TCRdb made them. The sample data list about 400,000 distinct CDR3 sequences, and approximately 20% of these were observed just once. In total, the top ten clones hold 1.5% to 2% of the sample.

Patients with ophthalmopathy had moderately to severely active disease, with a Clinical Activity Score of 3 or more, a NOSPECS grade of 4 or more, and a disease duration of less than 3 months. Patients with other autoimmune diseases, uncontrolled infections, pregnancy or lactation were excluded. Diagnosis was based on clinical symptoms, serum thyroxine, TRAb, thyroid ultrasound and orbital computed tomography. Ficoll-Paque density gradient centrifugation was used to isolate PBMCs from around 10 ml of fresh peripheral blood. Trizol reagent was used to extract the total RNA, and its quality was then checked on an Agilent 2100 Bioanalyzer. As to this clonotype: Its antigen is unknown. Base quality data are lacking; no much larger clone is found one base away.

This clonotype originated in a woman aged 18-29 years with Graves' ophthalmopathy. Donor details come from another sample of the same person, matched by shared clones. Sequencing used peripheral blood.

The DNA reads TGTGCCAGCGGATTGACGGAGAACACTGAAGCTTTCTTT. It is translated as CASGLTENTEAFF. This sequence uses TRBV12-3 or TRBV12-4 and TRBJ1-1; the D gene is not confidently resolved. Cut back by 8 bases and 1 base, the V and J ends lie 11 bases apart. The CDR3 starts with the cysteine, ends with the phenylalanine, and has 13 residues. Kept here is only the CDR3 DNA, which spans 39 bases and is read in frame from base 1.